This passage covers 17 T cell receptor beta chains from one sample sequenced in a study of shared clonotypes between healthy human individuals. Profiled with immunoSEQ multiplex PCR; TCRdb holds only in-frame clones, not every one. The table includes about 980,000 clones, about 80% detected once. Sequenced material: memory CD4+ T cells sorted from blood. Described subset: CD45RA-negative fraction. All receptors come from a man aged 18 to 30 in good health.

This chain links TRBV25-1 with TRBJ1-6; no clear D. Germline CDR1 reads MGHDK; CDR2 reads SYGVNS. V was trimmed by 4 bases and J by 10 bases, leaving 11 bases between them. The CDR3 consists of 13 residues. The CDR3 sequence: CASSVKAESPLHF. The CDR3 coding sequence is TGTGCCAGCAGTGTGAAGGCAGAATCACCCCTCCACTTT.

The CDR3 spells CASSLEQGGSYNSPLHF. The DNA of the CDR3 is TGTGCCAGCAGCTTAGAACAGGGAGGATCCTATAATTCACCCCTCCACTTT. This rearrangement joins TRBV7-9 to TRBJ1-6, with D possibly TRBD1 on 6 matching bases. V dropped 1 base and J dropped 1 base, with 11 bases sitting between them. Germline V gene sequence: CDR1 SEHNR, CDR2 FQNEAQ (reference sequence). The CDR3 is made up of 17 amino acids.

The V and J genes are TRBV7-8 and TRBJ1-3, with TRBD1 matching over 9 bases. The length of the CDR3 is 16 residues. CDR1 is SGHVS, CDR2 FQNEAQ, per germline. Unmatched junction bases numbered 5, after V lost 1 base and J lost 4 bases. For the CDR3, the DNA is TGTGCCAGCAGCTTAGGGGGACAGGGCAAAGGAAACACCATATATTTT. Translating gives CASSLGGQGKGNTIYF.

The chain employs TRBV6-1 and TRBJ1-6; possible D gene TRBD1, 5 bases. Trimming cost V 0 bases and J 10 bases, with 10 bases left between them. The germline V gene encodes CDR1 MNHNS and CDR2 SASEGT. CDR3 length: 14 residues. Written as DNA, the CDR3 is TGTGCCAGCAGTGAAGCGGGGCCCAGGTCACCCCTCCACTTT. Its translation is CASSEAGPRSPLHF.

This chain links TRBV2 with TRBJ2-2; D call uncertain. Between the trimmed V and J ends, which lost 4 bases and 5 bases, there was a span of 11 bases. The CDR3 has 14 amino acids. Looked up from germline, CDR1 is SNHLY and CDR2 is FYNNEI. The CDR3 DNA reads TGTGCCAGCAGTGCGCAATATGAGACCGGGGAGCTGTTTTTT. It encodes CASSAQYETGELFF.

The chain carries TRBV9 and TRBJ2-5; D not resolved. Trimming left V 4 bases short and J 5 bases short, with 18 bases between. Germline CDR1 reads SGDLS; CDR2 reads YYNGEE. There are 15 residues in the CDR3. CDR3 sequence reads: CASSPYQGLVETQYF. Written as DNA, the CDR3 is TGTGCCAGCAGCCCCTACCAAGGGTTGGTGGAGACCCAGTACTTC.

With respect to this clone: Other DNA variants within this sample encode the same CDR3. J is TRBJ2-7 and V is TRBV6-1, with 7 bases aligning to TRBD1. The CDR3 runs to 13 residues. Trimming removed 3 bases from V and 4 bases from J; junction bases left unmatched: 3. Germline values: CDR1 MNHNS, CDR2 SASEGT. The CDR3 coding sequence is TGTGCCAGCAGTGAGAGGGGGCCGTACGAGCAGTACTTC. Translating gives CASSERGPYEQYF.

The CDR3, as DNA: TGTGCCAGCGAGCAGGGCGGGAAGCAGTTCTTC. Protein: CASEQGGKQFF. The rearrangement links TRBV6-1 to TRBJ2-1; possible D gene TRBD2, 6 bases. The CDR3 extends over 11 amino acids. Germline-derived CDR1 and CDR2 are MNHNS and SASEGT. Trimming shortened V by 8 bases and J by 11 bases, and 13 bases separated the two germline ends.

The chain couples TRBV19 to TRBJ2-5, with 9 bases identical to TRBD2. The CDR3 is 14 residues long. CDR1 is LNHDA and CDR2 is SQIVND in the germline V gene (reference sequence). With V trimmed by 4 bases and J by 2 bases, 2 bases remained unmatched. The CDR3 is CASSRTSAQETQYF. The CDR3 coding sequence is TGTGCCAGTAGTAGGACTAGCGCGCAAGAGACCCAGTACTTC.

V is TRBV28 and J is TRBJ2-1; D may be TRBD1 or TRBD2 (5 bases each). The V end was cut by 4 bases, the J end by 7 bases, with 26 bases between. CDR1 is MDHEN, CDR2 SYDVKM, per germline. The CDR3 is 18 amino acids. The CDR3 nucleotides read TGTGCCAGCAGTTCCGGTTCGGAGTGGGGGACCCGGGGAAATGAGCAGTTCTTC. This encodes CASSSGSEWGTRGNEQFF.

The V and J genes are TRBV11-2 and TRBJ2-2; maybe TRBD1 (5 bases). The CDR3 loop spans 15 amino acids. V lost 0 bases to trimming and J lost 7 bases, with 12 bases between them. CDR1 is SGHAT and CDR2 is FQNNGV in the germline V gene. CDR3 in amino acids: CASSLDHIRVGELFF. In DNA form, the CDR3 reads TGTGCCAGCAGCTTAGATCACATCAGGGTCGGGGAGCTGTTTTTT. Using reference TRBV11-2 and TRBJ2-2 for the parts outside the CDR3, the full variable domain is EAGVAQSPRYKIIEKRQSVAFWCNPISGHATLYWYQQILGQGPKLLIQFQNNGVVDDSQLPKDRFSAERLKGVDSTLKIQPAKLEDSAVYLCASSLDHIRVGELFFGEGSRLTVL.

The chain combines TRBV6-5 with TRBJ1-1; 8 positions match TRBD1. The V segment lost 2 bases and the J segment 8 bases; nucleotides outside the gene matches: 1. Germline V lookup: CDR1 MNHEY, CDR2 SVGAGI. The CDR3 sequence is 12 residues long. CDR3 in DNA: TGTGCCAGCAGTTACGGGACAGGAGAAGCTTTCTTT. Its translation: CASSYGTGEAFF.

The chain joins TRBV12-5 to TRBJ2-1; 9 nucleotides line up with TRBD2. With 0 bases clipped from V and 7 bases from J, the junction kept 10 bases outside the gene matches. CDR1 and CDR2 (germline): LGHNT, FRNRAP. This CDR3 is 17 amino acids long. The DNA for the CDR3 is TGTGCTAGTGGTTTGGTATTAGGCGGGGGGGCCGGGAATGAGCAGTTCTTC. Residues: CASGLVLGGGAGNEQFF.

The rearrangement uses TRBV11-3 and TRBJ2-1, with TRBD2 as a possible D gene (5 bases). CDR1 and CDR2 (germline): SGHNT, YENEEA. With 5 bases removed from V and 9 bases from J, the gap between germline ends came to 14 bases. This CDR3 spans 13 amino acids. The CDR3 DNA sequence: TGTGCCAGCAGCCAGCGGCAAGCCGGTGAGCAGTTCTTC. This sequence encodes CASSQRQAGEQFF.

The rearrangement links TRBV18 to TRBJ2-5; TRBD2 aligns across 9 bases. The germline gives CDR1 KGHSH, CDR2 LQKENI. The CDR3 consists of 15 residues. V was clipped by 3 bases and J by 4 bases; unmatched bases: 6. CDR3 sequence reads: CASSPRLAAAETQYF. CDR3 coding DNA: TGTGCCAGCTCACCCCGACTAGCGGCGGCAGAGACCCAGTACTTC.

This clone occurred once. The chain joins TRBV4-1 to TRBJ2-5, with D tentatively TRBD1 (5 bases). The J call may be faulty, since TRBJ2-7 better matches the DNA end. Germline values: CDR1 MGHRA, CDR2 YSYEKL. This CDR3 region has 15 residues. The CDR3 loop is CASSQLTVKPYEQYF. DNA for the CDR3: TGCGCCAGCAGCCAATTGACAGTTAAGCCCTACGAGCAGTACTTC.

The V gene is TRBV10-1, the J gene TRBJ2-7, with D possibly being TRBD1 (6 bases). Trimming removed 2 bases at V and 2 bases at J, with 7 bases between. CDR1 is WNHNN, CDR2 SYGVQD, per germline (reference sequence). There are 13 residues in the CDR3. The CDR3 DNA reads as TGCGCCAGCAGTGAGCAGGGGCCCTACGAGCAGTACTTC. This encodes CASSEQGPYEQYF.